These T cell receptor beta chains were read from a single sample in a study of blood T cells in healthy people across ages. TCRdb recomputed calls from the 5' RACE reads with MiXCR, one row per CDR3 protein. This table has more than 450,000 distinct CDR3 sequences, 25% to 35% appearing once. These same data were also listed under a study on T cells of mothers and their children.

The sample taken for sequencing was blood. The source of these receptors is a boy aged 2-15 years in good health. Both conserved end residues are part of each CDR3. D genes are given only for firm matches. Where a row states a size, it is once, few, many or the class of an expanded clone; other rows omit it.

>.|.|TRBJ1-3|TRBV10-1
CASSGTFFSGNTIYF
TGCGCCAGCAGTGGGACATTTTTCTCTGGAAACACCATATATTTT
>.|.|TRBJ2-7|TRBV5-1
CASSNRQESSYEQYF
TGCGCCAGCAGCAACCGACAGGAGAGCTCCTACGAGCAGTACTTC
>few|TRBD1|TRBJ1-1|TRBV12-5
CASGSRTGLNTEAFF
TGTGCTAGTGGTTCACGGACAGGGCTGAACACTGAAGCTTTCTTT
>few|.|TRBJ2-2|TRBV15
CATSRDGQRVNTGELFF
TGTGCCACCAGCAGAGATGGCCAGCGGGTGAACACCGGGGAGCTGTTTTTT
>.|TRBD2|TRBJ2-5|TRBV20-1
CSATPGGTQETQYF
TGCAGTGCTACCCCGGGAGGGACTCAAGAGACCCAGTACTTC
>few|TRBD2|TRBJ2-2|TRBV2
CASSFTGTSGTGEPFF
TGTGCCAGCAGTTTTACCGGGACTAGCGGGACCGGGGAGCCGTTTTTT
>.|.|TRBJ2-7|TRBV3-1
CASSHGRRNRVYEQYF
TGTGCCAGCAGCCATGGGCGTAGAAACCGGGTCTACGAGCAGTACTTC
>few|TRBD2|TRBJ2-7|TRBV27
CASSPRTSGYEQYF
TGTGCCAGCAGTCCCCGGACTAGCGGCTACGAGCAGTACTTC
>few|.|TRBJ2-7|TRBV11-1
CASSPRADDEQYF
TGTGCCAGCAGCCCACGGGCCGACGACGAGCAGTACTTC
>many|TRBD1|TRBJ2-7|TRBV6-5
CASGDSSYEQYF
TGTGCCAGCGGGGACAGCTCCTACGAGCAGTACTTC
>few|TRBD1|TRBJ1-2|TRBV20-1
CSARDYTGQGNYGYTF
TGCAGTGCTAGAGATTATACGGGACAGGGGAACTATGGCTACACCTTC
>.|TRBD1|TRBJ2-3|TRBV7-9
CASSLRAGGETDTQYF
TGTGCCAGCAGCCTAAGGGCAGGGGGCGAGACAGATACGCAGTATTTT
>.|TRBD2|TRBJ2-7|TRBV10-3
CAISDSSGGNEQYF
TGTGCCATCAGTGATTCTAGCGGGGGAAACGAGCAGTACTTC
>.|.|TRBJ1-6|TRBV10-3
CAITGGDSPLHF
TGTGCCATCACGGGGGGCGATTCACCCCTCCACTTT
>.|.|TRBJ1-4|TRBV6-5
CASKRRGPRNEKLFF
TGTGCCAGCAAAAGGCGGGGCCCGCGGAATGAAAAACTGTTTTTT
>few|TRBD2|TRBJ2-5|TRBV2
CASSEGLAGRLRTQYF
TGTGCCAGCAGTGAGGGACTAGCGGGGCGGCTCCGGACCCAGTACTTC
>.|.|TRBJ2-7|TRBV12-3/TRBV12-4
CASSFARGYEQYF
TGTGCCAGCAGTTTTGCTAGGGGGTACGAGCAGTACTTC
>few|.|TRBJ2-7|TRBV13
CASSVKTLAYEQYF
TGTGCCAGCAGCGTAAAAACTCTTGCCTACGAGCAGTACTTC
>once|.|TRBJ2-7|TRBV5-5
CASSFYSRGSYEQYF
TGTGCCAGCAGCTTTTACTCCAGGGGCTCGTACGAGCAGTACTTC
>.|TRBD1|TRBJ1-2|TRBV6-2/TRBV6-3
CASSTKGQPYGYTF
TGTGCCAGCAGTACAAAGGGACAGCCCTATGGCTACACCTTC
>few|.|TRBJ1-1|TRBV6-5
CASSYNSGEAFF
TGTGCCAGCAGTTACAACAGCGGTGAAGCTTTCTTT
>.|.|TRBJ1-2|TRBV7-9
CASSSAGRTNGYTF
TGTGCCAGCAGCTCCGCGGGACGGACGAATGGCTACACCTTC
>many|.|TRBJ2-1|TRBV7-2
CASSPRLVSSYNEQFF
TGTGCCAGCAGTCCTAGACTTGTGAGCTCCTACAATGAGCAGTTCTTC
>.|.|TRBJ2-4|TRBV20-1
CSARGPGGFDIQYF
TGCAGTGCTAGAGGACCCGGAGGGTTTGACATTCAGTACTTC
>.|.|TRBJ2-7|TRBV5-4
CASSASGGYEQYF
TGTGCCAGCAGCGCGAGTGGGGGCTACGAGCAGTACTTC
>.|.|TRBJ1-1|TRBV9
CASSVGTRGQLNTEAFF
TGTGCCAGCAGCGTAGGAACGAGGGGCCAGTTAAACACTGAAGCTTTCTTT
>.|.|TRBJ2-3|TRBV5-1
CASSRGGGQSDTQYF
TGCGCCAGCAGCCGGGGAGGGGGACAATCAGATACGCAGTATTTT
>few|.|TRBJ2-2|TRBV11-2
CASSPSWGYTGELFF
TGTGCCAGCAGCCCGAGTTGGGGTTATACCGGGGAGCTGTTTTTT
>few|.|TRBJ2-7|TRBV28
CASRGASYEQYF
TGTGCCAGCAGAGGTGCATCCTACGAGCAGTACTTC
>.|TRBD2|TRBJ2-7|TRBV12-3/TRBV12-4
CASSASGRSNEQYF
TGTGCCAGTTCCGCTAGCGGGAGGTCGAACGAGCAGTACTTC
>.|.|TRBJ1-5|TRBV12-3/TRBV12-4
CASSPTVTDNQPQHF
TGTGCCAGCAGTCCGACCGTGACAGACAATCAGCCCCAGCATTTT
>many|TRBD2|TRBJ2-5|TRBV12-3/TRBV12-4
CASSPGYTGGEQYF
TGTGCCAGCAGCCCCGGTTATACGGGGGGTGAGCAGTACTTC
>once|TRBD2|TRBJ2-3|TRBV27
CASKPTSGSTDTQYF
TGTGCCAGCAAGCCGACTAGCGGTAGCACAGATACGCAGTATTTT
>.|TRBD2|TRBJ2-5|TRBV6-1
CASSPPGLEETQYF
TGTGCCAGCAGTCCTCCGGGACTAGAAGAGACCCAGTACTTC
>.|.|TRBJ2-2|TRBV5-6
CASSLASVNTGELFF
TGTGCCAGCAGCTTGGCCAGCGTCAACACCGGGGAGCTGTTTTTT
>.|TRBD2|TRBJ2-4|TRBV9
CASSVDAGGGNIQYF
TGTGCCAGCAGCGTAGATGCGGGGGGCGGAAACATTCAGTACTTC
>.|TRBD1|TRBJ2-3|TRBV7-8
CASSGLTGFTDTQYF
TGTGCCAGCAGCGGGTTGACAGGGTTCACAGATACGCAGTATTTT
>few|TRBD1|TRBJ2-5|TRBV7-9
CASSTIPGQGEETQYF
TGTGCCAGCAGCACCATCCCGGGACAGGGGGAAGAGACCCAGTACTTC
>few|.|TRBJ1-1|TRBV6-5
CASKGSLNTEAFF
TGTGCCAGCAAGGGGTCGCTGAACACTGAAGCTTTCTTT
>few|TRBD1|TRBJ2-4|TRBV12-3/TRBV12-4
CASSLGGGRTTGGRDIQYF
TGTGCCAGCAGTTTAGGAGGGGGAAGAACAACAGGGGGTAGAGACATTCAGTACTTC
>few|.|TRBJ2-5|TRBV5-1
CASSLSRSETQYF
TGCGCCAGCAGCTTGTCCAGATCGGAGACCCAGTACTTC
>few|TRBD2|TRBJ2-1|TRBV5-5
CASSDIGTSDEQFF
TGTGCCAGCAGCGATATTGGGACTAGCGATGAGCAGTTCTTC
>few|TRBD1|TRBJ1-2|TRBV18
CASSPRQGSFGYTF
TGTGCCAGCTCACCGAGACAGGGGTCTTTTGGCTACACCTTC
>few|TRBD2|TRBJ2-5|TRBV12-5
CASGLDTSGGVQETQYF
TGTGCTAGTGGTTTGGACACTAGCGGGGGGGTTCAAGAGACCCAGTACTTC